The 11 T cell receptor beta chains below all came from one sample that was sequenced in a study of cytomegalovirus exposure and HLA in healthy donors. With 60 Vbeta and 13 Jbeta primers, the PCR was carried out. Libraries were prepared by immunoSEQ multiplex PCR; TCRdb keeps only in-frame clonotypes and omits some of them. The sample lists some 84,000 clones; 55% to 65% were seen once. Source material: PBMCs. These receptor sequences come from a woman aged 40 to 50 in good health and CMV-seropositive.

This chain connects TRBV11-2 to TRBJ2-5, with a possible D match to TRBD2 (5 bases). V was trimmed by 4 bases and J by 5 bases, leaving 23 bases between them. The CDR3 spans 17 residues. Germline V lookup: CDR1 SGHAT, CDR2 FQNNGV. CDR3 coding DNA: TGTGCCAGCAGCTCCATTAAGACTACTATATCTAAGGAGACCCAGTACTTC. It specifies CASSSIKTTISKETQYF.

The rearrangement joins TRBV7-9 to TRBJ2-3; D might be TRBD1 (5 bases). The CDR3 has 15 residues. V lost 4 bases, J lost 6 bases, and 17 bases lay in between. The germline V gene has CDR1 SEHNR and CDR2 FQNEAQ (reference sequence). The DNA for the CDR3 is TGTGCCAGCAGCTCCGGTGGTATAGGGGTGGATACGCAGTATTTT. Its protein product is CASSSGGIGVDTQYF.

V is TRBV19 and J is TRBJ2-7; a weak D match, TRBD1 (7 bases). CDR3 length: 15 amino acids. V was cut by 10 bases and J by 4 bases, with 23 bases left in between. Germline loops: CDR1 LNHDA, CDR2 SQIVND (reference sequence). CDR3 DNA: TGTGCCACGGGAGCTGAAGACAGGGCGGGTTACGAGCAGTACTTC. It is translated as CATGAEDRAGYEQYF.

The chain recombines TRBV6-6 with TRBJ1-5; TRBD1 agrees at 8 bases. Germline V CDR1 and CDR2: MNHNY, SVGAGI (reference sequence). The CDR3 contains 15 residues. The ends lost 6 bases at V and 3 bases at J; junction bases unmatched: 7. CDR3 DNA sequence: TGTGCCAGCAGCCCGGACAGGGAGTACAATCAGCCCCAGCATTTT. This translates into CASSPDREYNQPQHF.

The rearrangement uses TRBV7-2 and TRBJ2-1; TRBD2 matches 9 bases. This CDR3 comprises 15 residues. J lost 8 bases, V lost 1 base, and 6 bases had no gene match. Germline V CDR1 and CDR2: SGHTA, FQGNSA. The CDR3 DNA reads TGTGCCAGCAGCTTAGTAGCGGGAGATCTGGATGAGCAGTTCTTC. It yields the protein CASSLVAGDLDEQFF.

The chain carries TRBV7-2 and TRBJ2-1; 7 nucleotides agree with TRBD2. The trim removed 6 bases at V and 16 bases at J, leaving 15 bases unmatched. The CDR3 covers 13 residues. Germline CDR1 SGHTA, CDR2 FQGNSA. The CDR3 sequence: CASSTGREGQCFF. The CDR3 DNA reads TGTGCCAGCAGTACGGGGAGGGAGGGCCAGTGTTTCTTC.

This clone turned up a few times. The chain recombines TRBV10-3 with TRBJ1-1, with 7 nucleotides matching TRBD1. This CDR3 is built from 14 residues. Trimming cost V 7 bases and J 7 bases; bases outside gene matches: 12. The V gene's germline CDR1 is ENHRY and CDR2 SYGVKD. The CDR3 DNA reads as TGTGCCATCACCTTGGACCCGCGACAGGGTGAAGCTTTCTTT. As protein: CAITLDPRQGEAFF.

This clone was counted a few times. The V call is TRBV15, the J call TRBJ2-7; 7 bases are shared with TRBD2. The J segment lost 6 bases and the V segment lost 5 bases, leaving 13 bases of the junction unmatched. The CDR3 loop spans 15 amino acids. Germline V gene lookup returns CDR1 LNHNV and CDR2 YYDKDF (reference sequence). The CDR3 DNA reads TGTGCCACCAGCGGGCCGGGACTAACAAGGGGCGAGCAGTACTTC. Its protein product is CATSGPGLTRGEQYF.

This chain uses TRBV15 with TRBJ2-7, with 7 bases fitting TRBD2. The germline V gene encodes CDR1 LNHNV and CDR2 YYDKDF (reference sequence). The CDR3 has 17 residues. Trimming took 0 bases from V and 2 from J; bases not matched to a gene: 10. In nucleotides, the CDR3 is TGTGCCACCAGCAGAGAGGGGGGGACTGACACGACCTACGAGCAGTACTTC. This sequence encodes CATSREGGTDTTYEQYF.

This clone was counted a few times. The chain couples TRBV7-9 to TRBJ1-2; 9 nucleotides match TRBD1. CDR3 length equals 15 residues. The germline V gene encodes CDR1 SEHNR and CDR2 FQNEAQ (reference sequence). J lost 2 bases, V lost 6 bases, and 7 bases had no gene match. DNA for the CDR3: TGTGCCAGCAGTCCGGGACAGGGTCGCAACTATGGCTACACCTTC. It specifies CASSPGQGRNYGYTF.

The genes are TRBV2 and TRBJ2-1; 9 positions agree with TRBD2. CDR1 and CDR2 (germline): SNHLY, FYNNEI. The CDR3 is 14 amino acids. V dropped 8 bases and J dropped 0; count of bases not matched to a gene: 2. The CDR3 sequence is CASYSGSSYNEQFF. The CDR3 coding sequence is TGTGCCAGCTATAGCGGGAGCTCCTACAATGAGCAGTTCTTC.